A single sample is the source of the 25 T cell receptor beta chains below, sequenced in a study of cytomegalovirus exposure and HLA in healthy donors. Researchers ran the PCR with 60 Vbeta and 13 Jbeta primers. Generated by immunoSEQ multiplex PCR, the TCRdb table keeps only in-frame clones and is missing some. Of around 96,000 clones listed, 80% are singletons. The sample consisted of PBMCs. The receptor set was obtained from a man in his late teens or twenties in good health and CMV-seronegative.

The rearrangement uses TRBV2 and TRBJ1-5; a possible D gene is TRBD1 (6 bases). The CDR3 has 14 amino acids. V lost 2 bases and J 5 bases, leaving 10 bases between the germline ends. The germline gives CDR1 SNHLY, CDR2 FYNNEI. The CDR3 DNA is TGTGCCAGCAGTGAATGGGAGGGGGATCAGCCCCAGCATTTT. Amino acids: CASSEWEGDQPQHF.

Concerning this clone itself: The junction does not match germline at one end; this may be a read error. The gene calls are TRBV7-7 and TRBJ2-5, with 8 positions matching TRBD2. The CDR3 sequence is 17 residues long. Germline-derived CDR1 and CDR2 are SSHAT and FNYEAQ (reference sequence). The CDR3 here is CASSLAFRGGPQETQYF. The CDR3 DNA follows: TGTGCTAGCAGCTTAGCGTTTCGGGGGGGCCCGCAAGAGACCCAGTACTTC.

In this sample, this clone turned up once. The chain recombines TRBV4-1 with TRBJ1-2, with a tentative D call TRBD1 (6 bases). The length of the CDR3 is 15 residues. V gave up 3 bases and J gave up 4 bases, with 15 bases separating them. CDR1 and CDR2 from the germline V gene are MGHRA and YSYEKL. This CDR3 is CASSHPDGGLYGYTF. The CDR3 DNA reads as TGCGCCAGCAGCCACCCCGACGGGGGGCTCTATGGCTACACCTTC.

The chain couples TRBV10-1 to TRBJ1-2, with D unresolved. Trimming removed 6 bases at V and 8 bases at J, with 13 bases between. The CDR3 has 12 residues. Germline CDR1 WNHNN, CDR2 SYGVQD (reference sequence). The DNA of the CDR3 is TGCGCCAGCAGCGATGCACCAACAGGCTACACCTTC. It translates to CASSDAPTGYTF.

This clone was counted a few times. The V and J genes are TRBV6-1 and TRBJ1-1; D is unresolved. V lost 5 bases, J lost 6 bases, and 13 bases lay in between. The CDR3 loop spans 13 amino acids. Per germline, CDR1 MNHNS and CDR2 SASEGT. Here the CDR3 reads CASSSRLFSEAFF. CDR3 bases: TGTGCCAGCAGTTCCCGACTTTTCTCTGAAGCTTTCTTT.

The gene calls are TRBV20-1 and TRBJ1-4; no firm D call. The CDR3 runs to 11 residues. The V gene lost 3 bases and the J gene lost 6 bases, with 5 bases spanning the gap. The V gene's germline CDR1 is DFQATT and CDR2 SNEGSKA (reference sequence). CDR3 coding DNA: TGCAGTGCTAGTGTATATGAAAAACTGTTTTTT. Its translation: CSASVYEKLFF.

The rearrangement uses TRBV9 and TRBJ1-1; maybe TRBD1 (5 bases). CDR3 size: 16 residues. Trimming left V 1 base short and J 1 base short, with 14 bases between. CDR1 is SGDLS, CDR2 YYNGEE, per germline. CDR3 residues: CASSVRGDPANTEAFF. CDR3 DNA: TGTGCCAGCAGCGTACGGGGGGACCCAGCGAACACTGAAGCTTTCTTT. Using reference TRBV9 and TRBJ1-1 for the parts outside the CDR3, the full variable domain is DSGVTQTPKHLITATGQRVTLRCSPRSGDLSVYWYQQSLDQGLQFLIQYYNGEERAKGNILERFSAQQFPDLHSELNLSSLELGDSALYFCASSVRGDPANTEAFFGQGTRLTVV.

V usage is TRBV5-4 and J usage is TRBJ2-3; TRBD2 might be the D (6 bases). V was cut by 7 bases and J by 2 bases, with 17 bases left in between. The length of the CDR3 is 15 residues. Per germline, CDR1 SGHNT and CDR2 YYREEE (reference sequence). CDR3 bases: TGTGCCAGCGGGAGGAGGGGCAGGGACACAGATACGCAGTATTTT. It codes for CASGRRGRDTDTQYF. The full variable domain, completed using reference TRBV5-4 and TRBJ2-3, is ETGVTQSPTHLIKTRGQQVTLRCSSQSGHNTVSWYQQALGQGPQFIFQYYREEENGRGNFPPRFSGLQFPNYSSELNVNALELDDSALYLCASGRRGRDTDTQYFGPGTRLTVL.

The chain recombines TRBV5-5 with TRBJ2-7, with D unresolved. V was pared by 5 bases and J by 0 bases, with 9 bases between. This CDR3 region has 13 residues. Germline V gene sequence: CDR1 SGHKS, CDR2 YYEKEE (reference sequence). The CDR3 bases are TGTGCCAGCAGACCGCCTACCTCCTACGAGCAGTACTTC. It encodes CASRPPTSYEQYF.

The genes are TRBV25-1 and TRBJ2-6, with 8 bases matching TRBD1. The CDR3 sequence is 18 residues long. Germline assignment: CDR1 MGHDK and CDR2 SYGVNS. Germline trimming cut 1 base from V and 2 bases from J; bases unmatched to any gene: 7. CDR3 coding DNA: TGTGCCAGCAGTGAATCCGCAGGGGGCGCGGCTGGGGCCAACGTCCTGACTTTC. Translating gives CASSESAGGAAGANVLTF.

The chain uses TRBV6-1 and TRBJ2-1; 7 nucleotides agree with TRBD1. Trimming at V came to 2 bases and at J to 4 bases, leaving 11 bases not matched to a gene. This CDR3 has 17 residues. Germline lookup yields CDR1 MNHNS and CDR2 SASEGT. This CDR3 reads CASSEPAAGTAYNEQFF. CDR3 DNA: TGTGCCAGCAGTGAACCAGCTGCCGGGACAGCATACAATGAGCAGTTCTTC.

The chain couples TRBV30 to TRBJ2-7; TRBD2 might be the D (6 bases). This CDR3 spans 16 amino acids. V lost 2 bases, J lost 0 bases, and 17 bases lay in between. From germline, CDR1 is GTSNPN and CDR2 SVGIG (reference sequence). Here the CDR3 reads CAWSSPPGLHSYEQYF. CDR3 bases: TGTGCCTGGAGTAGCCCCCCGGGACTGCACTCCTACGAGCAGTACTTC.

The V and J genes are TRBV6-4 and TRBJ2-1; a possible D gene is TRBD2 (6 bases). Germline V gene sequence: CDR1 MRHNA, CDR2 SNTAGT. The CDR3 totals 16 residues. The ends were cut back, 4 bases at V and 0 bases at J, with 13 bases in the middle. In DNA, the CDR3 is TGTGCCAGCAGTGTTAGCGGTGGGGGCTCCTACAATGAGCAGTTCTTC. This translates into CASSVSGGGSYNEQFF.

The V gene is TRBV30, the J gene TRBJ2-7; 7 bases are shared with TRBD1. The CDR3 has 13 amino acids. V lost 1 base, J lost 1 base, and 1 base stayed unmatched. The germline gives CDR1 GTSNPN, CDR2 SVGIG (reference sequence). The CDR3 DNA is TGTGCCTGGAGTGCGGGACAGTCCTACGAGCAGTACTTC. Translating it yields CAWSAGQSYEQYF.

V gene TRBV6-5 combines with J gene TRBJ1-2; maybe TRBD1 (6 bases). Germline loops: CDR1 MNHEY, CDR2 SVGAGI. CDR3 size: 13 residues. Trimming cost V 2 bases and J 7 bases, with 11 bases left between them. The CDR3 loop is CASSYTQGPGYTF. The CDR3 bases are TGTGCCAGCAGTTACACGCAGGGGCCTGGCTACACCTTC.

This chain connects TRBV30 to TRBJ2-3; D is unresolved. The germline V and J ends were trimmed by 4 bases and 2 bases, with 13 bases remaining between them. The CDR3 runs to 14 residues. The germline V gene has CDR1 GTSNPN and CDR2 SVGIG (reference sequence). CDR3 protein: CAWNGVLTTDTQYF. DNA for the CDR3: TGTGCCTGGAATGGAGTACTTACCACAGATACGCAGTATTTT.

This sequence joins TRBV7-9 and TRBJ2-2; tentatively, D is TRBD2 (5 bases). The V end lost 5 bases, the J end lost 3 bases, and 16 bases lay between the germline ends. The CDR3 is 16 amino acids. CDR1 is SEHNR, CDR2 FQNEAQ, per germline (reference sequence). CDR3 residues: CASSPGSRVDTGELFF. CDR3 nucleotides: TGTGCCAGCAGCCCAGGTTCGAGGGTCGACACCGGGGAGCTGTTTTTT. Full variable domain (remainder filled in from reference TRBV7-9 and TRBJ2-2): DTGVSQNPRHKITKRGQNVTFRCDPISEHNRLYWYRQTLGQGPEFLTYFQNEAQLEKSRLLSDRFSAERPKGSFSTLEIQRTEQGDSAMYLCASSPGSRVDTGELFFGEGSRLTVL.

With regard to this clone: Sequence at one end of the junction differs from germline and may be a read error. The chain has TRBV4-2 and TRBJ2-7, with 13 bases that match TRBD2. Germline V CDR1 and CDR2: LGHNA, YNFKEQ. CDR3 size: 18 residues. The CDR3 DNA is TGTGTCAGCAGCCACTCGACTAGCGGGGGGCCTAACTCCTACGAGCAGTACTTC. Translating gives CVSSHSTSGGPNSYEQYF.

This chain uses TRBV18 with TRBJ2-3; 8 bases are shared with TRBD1. Germline CDR1 reads KGHSH; CDR2 reads LQKENI. The CDR3 sequence is 15 residues long. Trimming took 3 bases from V and 2 from J; bases not matched to a gene: 4. CDR3 amino acids: CASSPGQDLTDTQYF. DNA for the CDR3: TGTGCCAGCTCACCGGGACAGGACCTCACAGATACGCAGTATTTT.

The V call is TRBV5-6, the J call TRBJ2-2, with no clear D. The CDR3 contains 14 residues. CDR1 is SGHDT, CDR2 YYEEEE, per germline. Trimming left V 0 bases short and J 9 bases short, with 12 bases between. The CDR3 region has the DNA TGTGCCAGCAGCTTGGAAATCCGCAGAAGGGAGCTGTTTTTT. Residues: CASSLEIRRRELFF.

The V gene is TRBV7-9, the J gene TRBJ1-2, with 7 bases aligning to TRBD1. V trimming: 0 bases; J trimming: 6 bases; junction bases outside the gene matches: 4. The germline gives CDR1 SEHNR, CDR2 FQNEAQ (reference sequence). The CDR3 spans 14 residues. CDR3 protein: CASSLALQGDGYTF. The CDR3 coding sequence is TGTGCCAGCAGCTTAGCCCTCCAGGGGGATGGCTACACCTTC.

This chain links TRBV11-2 with TRBJ1-2, with D unresolved. This CDR3 region has 16 residues. Trimming shortened V by 5 bases and J by 3 bases, and 19 bases separated the two germline ends. Germline V CDR1 and CDR2: SGHAT, FQNNGV. The CDR3 is CASSDPGYEGHYGYTF. CDR3 DNA sequence: TGTGCCAGCAGCGATCCGGGATACGAAGGGCACTATGGCTACACCTTC. Complete variable domain (other parts from reference TRBV11-2 and TRBJ1-2): EAGVAQSPRYKIIEKRQSVAFWCNPISGHATLYWYQQILGQGPKLLIQFQNNGVVDDSQLPKDRFSAERLKGVDSTLKIQPAKLEDSAVYLCASSDPGYEGHYGYTFGSGTRLTVV.

Only a few counts were recorded for this clone. Written as DNA, the CDR3 is TGCGCCAGCAGCCCCCGGGGGGGGCCAGGGGGGCGCAATGAGCAGTTCTTC. It translates to CASSPRGGPGGRNEQFF. V is TRBV5-1 and J is TRBJ2-1; D is possibly TRBD2 (8 bases). Germline lookup yields CDR1 SGHRS and CDR2 YFSETQ. There are 17 residues in the CDR3. V was pared by 4 bases and J by 6 bases, with 23 bases between.

This clone has only a few counts. The rearrangement uses TRBV5-4 and TRBJ1-1; 7 bases align to TRBD1. The length of the CDR3 is 14 residues. The trim removed 4 bases at V and 5 bases at J, leaving 8 bases unmatched. Germline CDR1 SGHNT, CDR2 YYREEE (reference sequence). CDR3 sequence reads: CASSRQGGSTEAFF. The CDR3 DNA is TGTGCCAGCAGCCGACAGGGCGGTTCGACTGAAGCTTTCTTT.

In regard to this clone: Germline and junction disagree at one end, which may indicate a read error. The chain couples TRBV7-9 to TRBJ2-5; no reliable D call. The germline V gene has CDR1 SEHNR and CDR2 FQNEAQ (reference sequence). This CDR3 is 13 amino acids long. The CDR3 bases are TGTGCCAGCAGCTTAAATTCGGAAGAGGCCCAGTACTTC. Translated: CASSLNSEEAQYF.